The clone carrying this T cell receptor (beta chain) is a singleton in its sample. This sample was taken from a study of control samples from healthy donors and cancer patients. Clones were sequenced by immunoSEQ multiplex PCR, and TCRdb holds only the in-frame ones, with some missing. The profile shows 5,600 or so clones, approximately 84% of them singletons. Between the trimmed V and J ends, which lost 3 bases and 1 base, there was a span of 10 bases. The CDR3 length is 15 residues. Germline V gene lookup returns CDR1 MRHNA and CDR2 SNTAGT. Sequenced material: formalin-fixed, paraffin-embedded tissue. The V gene is TRBV6-4, the J gene TRBJ2-1; possible D gene TRBD2, 5 bases. The TCR was taken from a female donor with lung cancer. CDR3 in DNA: TGTGCCAGCAGTGAGTCTGGCGGGTCCTACAATGAGCAGTTCTTC. It codes for CASSESGGSYNEQFF.